This TCR beta chain was found in a study of blood T cell repertoires in COVID-19. TCRdb's table, derived via immunoSEQ multiplex PCR, lists solely in-frame clones and lacks some. The table shows some 64,000 clones, with approximately 85% occurring only once. V was shortened by 8 bases and J by 10 bases, with 18 bases between the two germline ends. The CDR3 runs 14 residues. Germline assignment: CDR1 LGHDT and CDR2 YNNKEL (reference sequence). The sequencing input was peripheral blood. The TCR sequence derives from a man aged 45-65 years with active COVID-19. The chain carries TRBV3-1 (or the pseudogene TRBV3-2) and TRBJ1-6; D uncertain. In DNA, the CDR3 is TGTGCCAGCGGTCCTGAGAGGGTAGGATCACCCCTCCACTTT. It translates to CASGPERVGSPLHF.